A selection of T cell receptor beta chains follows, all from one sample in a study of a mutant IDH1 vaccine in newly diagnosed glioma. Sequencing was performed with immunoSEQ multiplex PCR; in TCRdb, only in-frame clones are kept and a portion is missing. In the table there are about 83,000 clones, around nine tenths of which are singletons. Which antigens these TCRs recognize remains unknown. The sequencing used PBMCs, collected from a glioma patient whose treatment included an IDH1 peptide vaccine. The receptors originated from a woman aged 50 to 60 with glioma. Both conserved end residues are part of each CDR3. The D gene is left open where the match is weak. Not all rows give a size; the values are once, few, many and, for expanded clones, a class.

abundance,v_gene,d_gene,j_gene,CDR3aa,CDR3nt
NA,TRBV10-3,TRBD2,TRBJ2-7,CAITPGEGAGVSYEQYF,TGTGCCATCACCCCCGGGGAGGGTGCGGGAGTCTCGTACGAGCAGTACTTC
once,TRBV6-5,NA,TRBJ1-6,CASRGPAIGSPLHF,TGTGCCAGCAGGGGACCGGCCATCGGGTCACCCCTCCACTTT
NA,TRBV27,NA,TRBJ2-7,CASSSGSDSFSYEQYF,TGTGCCAGCAGTTCCGGCTCGGACAGTTTTTCCTACGAGCAGTACTTC
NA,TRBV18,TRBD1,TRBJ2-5,CASSPRLRDRAETQYF,TGTGCCAGCTCACCACGTCTGCGGGACAGGGCAGAGACCCAGTACTTC
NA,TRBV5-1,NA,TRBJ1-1,CASRPEGNTEAFF,TGCGCCAGCAGGCCCGAGGGGAACACTGAAGCTTTCTTT
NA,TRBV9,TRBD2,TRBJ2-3,CASSGGLAGGMDTQYF,TGTGCCAGCAGCGGGGGACTAGCGGGAGGGATGGATACGCAGTATTTT
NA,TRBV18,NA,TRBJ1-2,CASSPAQTEAGYTF,TGTGCCAGCTCACCGGCCCAAACGGAGGCTGGCTACACCTTC
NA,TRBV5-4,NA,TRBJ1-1,CASSLWGARNTEAFF,TGTGCCAGCAGCTTGTGGGGGGCTCGCAACACTGAAGCTTTCTTT
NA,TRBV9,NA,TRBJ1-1,CASSERGGARAFF,TGTGCCAGCAGCGAGAGAGGAGGGGCGCGAGCTTTCTTT
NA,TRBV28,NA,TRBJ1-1,CASSSGGKGEAFF,TGTGCCAGCAGTTCGGGGGGAAAGGGTGAAGCTTTCTTT
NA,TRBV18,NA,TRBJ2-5,CASSLSGGLQETQYF,TGTGCCAGCTCACTTAGCGGTGGATTACAAGAGACCCAGTACTTC
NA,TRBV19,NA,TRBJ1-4,CASSIGGANNEKLFF,TGTGCCAGTAGTATCGGAGGGGCAAATAATGAAAAACTGTTTTTT
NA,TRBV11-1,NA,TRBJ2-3,CASSLAVSTDTQYF,TGTGCCAGCAGCTTAGCCGTTAGCACAGATACGCAGTATTTT
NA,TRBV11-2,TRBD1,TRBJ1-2,CASSTRTGDGYTF,TGTGCCAGCAGCACCAGGACAGGGGACGGCTACACCTTC
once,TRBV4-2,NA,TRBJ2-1,CASSPAGLGGRADNEQFF,TGTGCCAGCAGCCCCGCGGGCCTAGGGGGGAGGGCCGACAATGAGCAGTTCTTC
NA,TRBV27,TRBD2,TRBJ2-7,CASSLGGVSYEQYF,TGTGCCAGCAGTTTAGGGGGGGTCTCATACGAGCAGTACTTC
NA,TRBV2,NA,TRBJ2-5,CASTGGEKGGETQYF,TGTGCCAGCACCGGAGGGGAGAAGGGGGGAGAGACCCAGTACTTC
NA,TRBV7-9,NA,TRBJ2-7,CASSLGDSYEQYF,TGTGCCAGCAGCTTAGGAGACAGCTACGAGCAGTACTTC
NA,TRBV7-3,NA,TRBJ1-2,CASSLGTEANYGYTF,TGTGCCAGCAGCTTAGGGACGGAAGCTAACTATGGCTACACCTTC
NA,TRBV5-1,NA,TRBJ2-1,CASSLAAGSYNEQFF,TGCGCCAGCAGCTTGGCGGCGGGGTCCTACAATGAGCAGTTCTTC
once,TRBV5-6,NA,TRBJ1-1,CASSPEYGGEAFF,TGTGCCAGCAGCCCCGAATACGGAGGTGAAGCTTTCTTT
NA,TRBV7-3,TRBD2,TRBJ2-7,CASSQAGGPYEQYF,TGTGCCAGCAGTCAAGCGGGAGGGCCTTACGAGCAGTACTTC
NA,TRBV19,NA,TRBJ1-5,CASSLGANQPQHF,TGTGCCAGTAGTTTAGGGGCGAATCAGCCCCAGCATTTT
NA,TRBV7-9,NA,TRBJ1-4,CASSLQGRVEKLFF,TGTGCCAGCAGCTTACAGGGGCGGGTTGAAAAACTGTTTTTT
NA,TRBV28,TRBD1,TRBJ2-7,CASSSGQGVDYEQYF,TGTGCCAGCAGTTCCGGACAGGGGGTTGATTACGAGCAGTACTTC
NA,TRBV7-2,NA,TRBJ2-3,CASSLATSTDTQYF,TGTGCCAGCAGTTTAGCGACTAGCACAGATACGCAGTATTTT
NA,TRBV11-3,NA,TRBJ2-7,CASSSLNPRGLRDEQYF,TGTGCCAGCAGCTCACTCAATCCCAGGGGATTGAGGGACGAGCAGTACTTC
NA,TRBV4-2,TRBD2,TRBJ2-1,CASSQGLGTSGSNEQFF,TGTGCCAGCAGCCAAGGGCTAGGGACTAGCGGGAGTAATGAGCAGTTCTTC
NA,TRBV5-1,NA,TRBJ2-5,CASSLAEGPRETQYF,TGCGCCAGCAGCTTGGCCGAGGGGCCGAGGGAGACCCAGTACTTC
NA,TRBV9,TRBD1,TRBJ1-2,CASSDRQGRFAYGYTF,TGTGCCAGCAGCGACCGACAGGGGCGGTTTGCCTATGGCTACACCTTC
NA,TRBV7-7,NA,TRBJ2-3,CASSLAFGDTQYF,TGTGCTAGCAGCTTAGCCTTTGGTGATACGCAGTATTTT
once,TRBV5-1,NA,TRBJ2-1,CASSPTGPASYNEQFF,TGCGCCAGCAGCCCTACCGGACCCGCCTCCTACAATGAGCAGTTCTTC
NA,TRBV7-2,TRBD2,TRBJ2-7,CASSFVGRDSYEQYF,TGTGCCAGCAGCTTCGTCGGGAGGGACTCCTACGAGCAGTACTTC
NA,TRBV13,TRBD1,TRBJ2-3,CASSPWTGGSWDTQYF,TGTGCCAGCAGCCCGTGGACAGGGGGCTCGTGGGATACGCAGTATTTT
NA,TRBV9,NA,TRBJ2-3,CASSVESGSTDTQYF,TGTGCCAGCAGCGTAGAGAGCGGAAGCACAGATACGCAGTATTTT
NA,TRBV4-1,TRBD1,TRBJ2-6,CASSHPGQGASSGANVLTF,TGCGCCAGCAGCCACCCGGGACAGGGGGCTTCCTCTGGGGCCAACGTCCTGACTTTC
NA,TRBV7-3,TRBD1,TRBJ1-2,CALGGTGLPPNYGYTF,TGTGCCCTAGGGGGGACAGGGCTGCCTCCTAACTATGGCTACACCTTC
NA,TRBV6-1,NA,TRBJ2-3,CASGAGRTFDTQYF,TGTGCCAGCGGGGCAGGGAGGACGTTTGATACGCAGTATTTT
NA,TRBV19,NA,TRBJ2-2,CASRIRDIYTGELFF,TGTGCCAGTAGGATCCGGGACATTTACACCGGGGAGCTGTTTTTT
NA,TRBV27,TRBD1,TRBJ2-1,CASIPGQGAYNEQFF,TGTGCCAGCATCCCTGGACAGGGGGCTTACAATGAGCAGTTCTTC
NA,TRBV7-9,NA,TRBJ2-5,CASSDRAPGTQYF,TGTGCCAGCAGCGACCGGGCCCCAGGGACCCAGTACTTC
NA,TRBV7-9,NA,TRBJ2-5,CASSLDYQETQYF,TGTGCCAGCAGCTTAGACTACCAAGAGACCCAGTACTTC
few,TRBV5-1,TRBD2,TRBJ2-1,CASGGSGLRGNEQFF,TGCGCCAGCGGGGGTTCGGGACTACGTGGCAATGAGCAGTTCTTC
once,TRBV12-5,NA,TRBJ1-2,CASGSSGASYTF,TGTGCTAGTGGTTCGTCGGGGGCGAGCTACACCTTC
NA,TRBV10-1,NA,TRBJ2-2,CASSKLATGELFF,TGCGCCAGCTCTAAACTCGCCACCGGGGAGCTGTTTTTT
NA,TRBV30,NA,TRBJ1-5,CAWSVPGSGQPQHF,TGTGCCTGGAGTGTACCCGGGTCCGGGCAGCCCCAGCATTTT
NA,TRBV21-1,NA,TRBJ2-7,CASSDRGSEQYF,TGTGCCAGCAGCGACAGGGGGTCCGAGCAGTACTTC
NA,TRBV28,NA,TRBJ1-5,CASNSWGSGQPQHF,TGTGCCAGCAACTCTTGGGGCTCGGGTCAGCCCCAGCATTTT
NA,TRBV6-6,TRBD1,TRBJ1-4,CASSYSGQGNNEKLFF,TGTGCCAGCAGTTACTCGGGACAGGGTAATAATGAAAAACTGTTTTTT
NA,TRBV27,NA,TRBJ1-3,CASSFTGRFSGNTIYF,TGTGCCAGCAGTTTTACAGGGAGGTTCTCTGGAAACACCATATATTTT
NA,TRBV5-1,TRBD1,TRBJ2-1,CASTQGNEQFF,TGCGCCAGCACACAGGGGAATGAGCAGTTCTTC
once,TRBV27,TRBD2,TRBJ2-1,CASSFTSGSYAYNEQFF,TGTGCCAGCAGTTTCACTAGCGGATCCTATGCCTACAATGAGCAGTTCTTC
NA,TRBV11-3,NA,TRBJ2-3,CASSSYLADTQYF,TGTGCCAGCAGTTCCTACCTGGCAGATACGCAGTATTTT
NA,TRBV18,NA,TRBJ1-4,CASSRGENEKLFF,TGTGCCAGCTCACGGGGGGAAAACGAAAAACTGTTTTTT
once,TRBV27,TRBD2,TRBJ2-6,CASSLSPLGLAGERTGANVLTF,TGTGCCAGCAGTTTATCCCCTTTGGGACTAGCGGGAGAAAGGACTGGGGCCAACGTCCTGACTTTC